These 30 T cell receptor beta chains share one sample of origin, sequenced in a study of PD-1 blockade in classical Hodgkin lymphoma. Sequencing was performed with immunoSEQ multiplex PCR; in TCRdb, only in-frame clones are kept and a portion is missing. This sample has 9,900 or so clones; about 70% occur once, and the top ten carry about 4.2%. Each of the patients experienced relapse following autologous stem cell transplantation, and their brentuximab vedotin exposure differed. Investigators isolated CD4+ T cells from thawed PBMCs through magnetic negative selection. The specimen comprised CD4+ T cells from blood, sampled at baseline. Receptors were obtained from a human donor with classical Hodgkin lymphoma.

The rearrangement links TRBV18 to TRBJ2-1; no clear D gene. V was cut by 2 bases and J by 9 bases, with 8 bases left in between. The length of the CDR3 is 12 residues. Germline CDR1 is KGHSH and CDR2 is LQKENI. CDR3 sequence (DNA): TGTGCCAGCTCACCAATCTCGTCTGAGCAGTTCTTC. This codes for CASSPISSEQFF.

This clone has only a few counts. The chain carries TRBV19 and TRBJ1-2, with 8 bases that match TRBD1. The V segment lost 5 bases and the J segment 8 bases; nucleotides outside the gene matches: 7. Germline lookup yields CDR1 LNHDA and CDR2 SQIVND (reference sequence). CDR3 length: 13 residues. The DNA for the CDR3 is TGTGCCAGTAGTTCCCGGACAGGGCGAGGCTACACCTTC. Residues: CASSSRTGRGYTF.

This rearrangement joins TRBV19 to TRBJ2-1; D gene uncertain. The CDR3 has 12 amino acids. V lost 0 bases, J lost 7 bases, and 4 bases lay in between. From germline, CDR1 is LNHDA and CDR2 SQIVND (reference sequence). The CDR3 DNA sequence: TGTGCCAGTAGTATAGACGCGAATGAGCAGTTCTTC. Encoded protein: CASSIDANEQFF.

V and J are TRBV5-4 and TRBJ2-1; 12 bases fit TRBD2. This CDR3 is built from 15 residues. V shed 4 bases, J shed 6 bases, and the junction held 5 bases outside the gene matches. Germline CDR1 and CDR2: SGHNT and YYREEE (reference sequence). In nucleotides, the CDR3 is TGTGCCAGCAGCCAGACTAGCGGGAGAACCAATGAGCAGTTCTTC. This sequence encodes CASSQTSGRTNEQFF.

V gene TRBV5-1 combines with J gene TRBJ1-4; no reliable D call. The CDR3 consists of 16 residues. Looked up from germline, CDR1 is SGHRS and CDR2 is YFSETQ. V was trimmed by 0 bases and J by 0 bases, leaving 9 bases between them. CDR3 in DNA: TGCGCCAGCAGCTTGGGACCTACCGCAACTAATGAAAAACTGTTTTTT. Its translation: CASSLGPTATNEKLFF.

V is TRBV18 and J is TRBJ2-3; 7 nucleotides match TRBD1. CDR3 size: 16 residues. CDR1 is KGHSH and CDR2 is LQKENI in the germline V gene. With V trimmed by 0 bases and J by 1 base, 4 bases remained unmatched. CDR3 nucleotide sequence: TGTGCCAGCTCACCACCGGACAGGTATCGCACAGATACGCAGTATTTT. This codes for CASSPPDRYRTDTQYF. Full variable domain (outside the CDR3, taken from reference TRBV18 and TRBJ2-3): NAGVMQNPRHLVRRRGQEARLRCSPMKGHSHVYWYRQLPEEGLKFMVYLQKENIIDESGMPKERFSAEFPKEGPSILRIQQVVRGDSAAYFCASSPPDRYRTDTQYFGPGTRLTVL.

This chain connects TRBV4-2 to TRBJ2-7, with D maybe TRBD2 (8 bases). The V gene lost 1 base and the J gene lost 5 bases, with 18 bases spanning the gap. CDR1 and CDR2 from the germline V gene are LGHNA and YNFKEQ. This CDR3 comprises 16 residues. The CDR3 reads CASSQVPGLGGDEQYF. CDR3 in DNA: TGTGCCAGCAGCCAAGTCCCGGGACTAGGGGGCGACGAGCAGTACTTC.

V is TRBV28 and J is TRBJ2-7; D is possibly TRBD2 (5 bases). Germline CDR1 and CDR2: MDHEN and SYDVKM. V was pared by 3 bases and J by 0 bases, with 15 bases between. The CDR3 is 16 residues long. The CDR3 nucleotides are TGTGCCAGCAGTTTTTTGTGGCGGAGGAGCTCCTACGAGCAGTACTTC. Protein sequence: CASSFLWRRSSYEQYF.

The chain links TRBV18 to TRBJ2-7; tentatively, D is TRBD1 or TRBD2 (5 bases each). The CDR3 sequence is 14 residues long. CDR1 is KGHSH and CDR2 is LQKENI in the germline V gene. V lost 1 base to trimming and J lost 2 bases, with 9 bases between them. As DNA, the CDR3 is TGTGCCAGCTCACCACGGTCGGGACCCTACGAGCAGTACTTC. It translates to CASSPRSGPYEQYF.

The table lists this clone with a count of one. The rearrangement joins TRBV4-2 to TRBJ1-2, with D hard to call. Germline lookup yields CDR1 LGHNA and CDR2 YNFKEQ. V was trimmed by 1 base and J by 7 bases, leaving 10 bases between them. The CDR3 is 13 residues long. DNA for the CDR3: TGTGCCAGCAGCCAAGGGCAGCCCGGTGGCTACACCTTC. As protein: CASSQGQPGGYTF.

This chain connects TRBV9 to TRBJ2-3, with TRBD2 identical over 8 bases. With 0 bases clipped from V and 4 bases from J, the junction kept 7 bases outside the gene matches. CDR3 length: 16 amino acids. Germline lookup yields CDR1 SGDLS and CDR2 YYNGEE. CDR3 protein: CASSVVSGALPDTQYF. CDR3 bases: TGTGCCAGCAGCGTAGTTAGCGGGGCTCTTCCAGATACGCAGTATTTT.

The rearrangement joins TRBV7-9 to TRBJ1-6, with D perhaps TRBD1 (5 bases). Trimming took off 4 bases at V and 7 bases at J, with 11 bases between the two ends. The CDR3 contains 14 residues. Germline assignment: CDR1 SEHNR and CDR2 FQNEAQ (reference sequence). The CDR3 DNA reads TGTGCCAGCAGCTCCCAGGGAGGCAATTCACCCCTCCACTTT. Protein: CASSSQGGNSPLHF.

This clone was observed a handful of times. The chain couples TRBV27 to TRBJ1-2, with D hard to call. V lost 5 bases and J lost 3, with 10 bases in between. The CDR3 contains 13 residues. Germline CDR1 and CDR2: MNHEY and SMNVEV (reference sequence). The CDR3 DNA reads as TGTGCCAGCAGTATAACACAAGACTATGGCTACACCTTC. This gives the protein CASSITQDYGYTF.

This clone is a singleton in its sample. V and J are TRBV27 and TRBJ2-5; D ambiguous. Between the trimmed V and J ends, which lost 4 bases and 7 bases, there was a span of 19 bases. The CDR3 sequence is 15 residues long. Per the germline V gene, CDR1 is MNHEY and CDR2 is SMNVEV (reference sequence). In DNA, the CDR3 is TGTGCCAGCAGTTCATCCCCGGACGCCCGGAGGACCCAGTACTTC. Translation: CASSSSPDARRTQYF.

This clone has more than one count but fewer than ten. The chain combines TRBV11-1 with TRBJ2-7; TRBD2 aligns across 13 bases. There are 16 residues in the CDR3. Per the germline V gene, CDR1 is SGHAT and CDR2 is FQDESV (reference sequence). J was trimmed by 2 bases and V by 5 bases; bases with no gene match: 6. The CDR3 coding sequence is TGTGCCAGCAGCGTAGGGACTAGCGGGATCCCCTACGAGCAGTACTTC. Its translation is CASSVGTSGIPYEQYF.

V gene TRBV4-3 combines with J gene TRBJ2-1; possible D gene TRBD2, 5 bases. This CDR3 has 14 residues. The V end was cut by 4 bases, the J end by 1 base, with 8 bases between. The germline CDR1 and CDR2 sequences are LGHNA and YSLEER. DNA for the CDR3: TGCGCCAGCAGCCCGCGGGTATCCTACAATGAGCAGTTCTTC. This codes for CASSPRVSYNEQFF.

The chain is built from TRBV28 and TRBJ1-5; tentatively, D is TRBD1 (6 bases). Trimming removed 3 bases at V and 10 bases at J, with 16 bases between. Germline CDR1 MDHEN, CDR2 SYDVKM. The length of the CDR3 is 14 residues. CDR3 residues: CASSFPGARGPQHF. The CDR3 nucleotides are TGTGCCAGCAGTTTTCCAGGGGCCCGCGGTCCCCAGCATTTT.

This clone was counted a single time. The CDR3: CASSDRGSYNSPLHF. CDR3 bases: TGTGCCAGCAGTGATAGAGGTTCCTATAATTCACCCCTCCACTTT. The chain uses TRBV6-1 and TRBJ1-6; unclear D gene. The ends were cut back, 3 bases at V and 1 base at J, with 7 bases in the middle. The CDR3 totals 15 residues. Germline values: CDR1 MNHNS, CDR2 SASEGT.

The chain joins TRBV11-3 to TRBJ2-3; D may be TRBD2 (6 bases). The CDR3 totals 13 residues. Trimming stripped 4 bases from V and 6 bases from J, with 11 bases between. Germline values: CDR1 SGHNT, CDR2 YENEEA. CDR3 residues: CASSSATSDTQYF. The DNA of the CDR3 is TGTGCCAGCAGCTCCGCCACTAGCGATACGCAGTATTTT.

The chain carries TRBV27 and TRBJ1-1; maybe TRBD1 (5 bases). V lost 4 bases and J 5 bases, leaving 14 bases between the germline ends. This CDR3 spans 14 amino acids. Germline V gene data show CDR1 as MNHEY and CDR2 as SMNVEV (reference sequence). The CDR3 nucleotides read TGTGCCAGCAGTTCCTCGGGGGGGTGGACTGAAGCTTTCTTT. This codes for CASSSSGGWTEAFF.

The V call is TRBV6-5, the J call TRBJ2-1; 10 nucleotides agree with TRBD1. The V gene end was trimmed by 5 bases and the J gene end by 7 bases; junction bases not matched to a gene: 5. The CDR3 contains 14 residues. Germline V gene data show CDR1 as MNHEY and CDR2 as SVGAGI. CDR3 coding DNA: TGTGCCAGCAGTGGGGACAGGGGTGTGAATGAGCAGTTCTTC. Protein sequence: CASSGDRGVNEQFF.

The V and J genes are TRBV7-2 and TRBJ2-2, with 7 bases identical to TRBD2. CDR3 length: 15 amino acids. With 5 bases clipped from V and 3 bases from J, the junction kept 6 bases outside the gene matches. Looked up from germline, CDR1 is SGHTA and CDR2 is FQGNSA. CDR3 bases: TGTGCCAGCAGCCCCCGGGCGGGAGACACCGGGGAGCTGTTTTTT. It yields the protein CASSPRAGDTGELFF.

The chain links TRBV29-1 to TRBJ2-1; TRBD2 aligns across 12 bases. CDR3 length equals 14 residues. In germline, CDR1 is SQVTM, CDR2 ANQGSEA. DNA for the CDR3: TGCATCGTCGGACTAGCGGGACACCGCAATGAGCAGTTCTTC. Translation gives CIVGLAGHRNEQFF.

The chain combines TRBV18 with TRBJ2-1; 13 bases line up with TRBD2. With 3 bases clipped from V and 7 bases from J, the junction kept 3 bases outside the gene matches. The CDR3 extends over 15 amino acids. Germline CDR1 KGHSH, CDR2 LQKENI. The DNA of the CDR3 is TGTGCCAGCTCACCCGGGACTAGCGGGATGAATGAGCAGTTCTTC. Translated, it gives CASSPGTSGMNEQFF.

This chain joins TRBV6-6 and TRBJ2-5; 9 positions match TRBD2. Germline-derived CDR1 and CDR2 are MNHNY and SVGAGI (reference sequence). V lost 6 bases, J lost 5 bases, and 7 bases stayed unmatched. The CDR3 runs to 14 residues. The CDR3 sequence is CASSLAGTDETQYF. The DNA for the CDR3 is TGTGCCAGCAGCCTAGCGGGAACGGACGAGACCCAGTACTTC.

The gene calls are TRBV27 and TRBJ1-2; 10 bases are a match to TRBD1. In germline, CDR1 is MNHEY, CDR2 SMNVEV (reference sequence). This CDR3 region has 16 residues. V lost 2 bases and J lost 7; bases outside the gene matches: 10. CDR3 sequence reads: CASSLILGQGVFGYTF. In DNA form, the CDR3 reads TGTGCCAGCAGTTTAATCCTCGGACAGGGGGTATTTGGCTACACCTTC.

J is TRBJ2-5 and V is TRBV4-2; D is unclear. The CDR3 extends over 14 amino acids. Trimming removed 5 bases from V and 0 bases from J, with 10 bases in between. Germline V gives CDR1 LGHNA, CDR2 YNFKEQ. The CDR3 nucleotides read TGTGCCAGCAGCTATCCGGAACACCAAGAGACCCAGTACTTC. Translation gives CASSYPEHQETQYF.

This clone turned up a few times. The chain's CDR3 is CASSHTSGVNTGELFF. DNA for the CDR3: TGCGCCAGCAGCCACACTAGCGGAGTTAACACCGGGGAGCTGTTTTTT. The rearrangement links TRBV4-1 to TRBJ2-2; 8 bases agree with TRBD2. V shed 3 bases, J shed 2 bases, and the junction held 5 bases outside the gene matches. Germline V gene lookup returns CDR1 MGHRA and CDR2 YSYEKL. The CDR3 length is 16 residues.

The V gene is TRBV11-1, the J gene TRBJ1-1; maybe TRBD1 (6 bases). Germline CDR1 SGHAT, CDR2 FQDESV (reference sequence). The CDR3 length is 13 residues. The germline V and J ends were trimmed by 5 bases and 5 bases, with 12 bases remaining between them. CDR3 bases: TGTGCCAGCAGCCTATACAGGGAAACTGAAGCTTTCTTT. This gives the protein CASSLYRETEAFF.

The CDR3, as DNA: TGTGCCGCCGAAGCAGGGGGCGCGGGGAATGAGCAGTTCTTC. Protein sequence: CAAEAGGAGNEQFF. The chain links TRBV10-3 to TRBJ2-1; 8 bases line up with TRBD1. CDR1 is ENHRY and CDR2 is SYGVKD in the germline V gene. The junction had 13 bases not matched to a gene; V was cut back by 11 bases and J by 7 bases. The CDR3 has 14 residues.